Below are 25 T cell receptor beta chains sequenced from a single sample in a study of blood T cell repertoires in COVID-19. Repertoires were generated with immunoSEQ multiplex PCR, while TCRdb's copy carries only in-frame clones and drops some. Among 60,000 to 70,000 clones, roughly nine tenths were seen once, and the ten largest hold roughly 4%. Sample: peripheral blood. Every receptor here comes from a man aged 45-60 years with active COVID-19.

The chain carries TRBV24-1 and TRBJ2-1; a weak D match, TRBD1 (6 bases). Trimming pared 1 base from V and 8 bases from J, leaving 11 bases between. Germline V gene sequence: CDR1 KGHDR, CDR2 SFDVKD. The CDR3 extends over 14 amino acids. Written as DNA, the CDR3 is TGTGCCACCAGTGATTTTGGGGGCGCCGATGAGCAGTTCTTC. Its translation: CATSDFGGADEQFF.

The chain links TRBV3-1 (or the pseudogene TRBV3-2) to TRBJ2-7; 11 nucleotides match TRBD2. The germline V gene has CDR1 LGHDT and CDR2 YNNKEL (reference sequence). The trim removed 0 bases at V and 0 bases at J, leaving 10 bases unmatched. The CDR3 runs 19 residues. The CDR3 DNA reads as TGTGCCAGCAGCCAAGATACTACTAGCGGGAGAGCCTACTCCTACGAGCAGTACTTC. This codes for CASSQDTTSGRAYSYEQYF.

This clone counts as medium-sized. DNA of the CDR3: TGTGCCAGCAGGACAGGGGGACGGCTCCTTTCCGAGCAGTACTTC. Translating gives CASRTGGRLLSEQYF. This chain uses TRBV2 with TRBJ2-7; 9 bases fit TRBD1. Trimming cost V 6 bases and J 6 bases; bases outside gene matches: 12. Germline V gene sequence: CDR1 SNHLY, CDR2 FYNNEI. This CDR3 contains 15 residues.

There are a few counts of this clone. CDR3 sequence: CASSRAGGLTDTQYF. The CDR3 region has the DNA TGCGCCAGCAGCCGGGCGGGGGGGCTCACAGATACGCAGTATTTT. This chain joins TRBV5-1 and TRBJ2-3; 9 bases align to TRBD2. Trimming took 4 bases from V and 2 from J; bases not matched to a gene: 5. CDR3 length: 15 amino acids. The V gene's germline CDR1 is SGHRS and CDR2 YFSETQ. Full variable domain (remainder filled in from reference TRBV5-1 and TRBJ2-3): KAGVTQTPRYLIKTRGQQVTLSCSPISGHRSVSWYQQTPGQGLQFLFEYFSETQRNKGNFPGRFSGRQFSNSRSEMNVSTLELGDSALYLCASSRAGGLTDTQYFGPGTRLTVL.

The chain recombines TRBV6-5 with TRBJ1-1; unclear D gene. The germline CDR1 and CDR2 sequences are MNHEY and SVGAGI. This CDR3 is 13 amino acids long. Trimming removed 2 bases at V and 4 bases at J, with 8 bases between. The CDR3 sequence: CASSYSVATEAFF. CDR3 bases: TGTGCCAGCAGTTACAGCGTTGCCACTGAAGCTTTCTTT.

This clone was recorded once. The J gene is TRBJ1-1, the V gene TRBV5-1; D remains unclear. V shed 1 base and J shed 0 bases, with 16 bases lying between them. CDR1 is SGHRS, CDR2 YFSETQ, per germline. This CDR3 region has 17 residues. In nucleotides, the CDR3 is TGCGCCAGCAGCTTGCGAAGCTTGCGAAATATGAACACTGAAGCTTTCTTT. It specifies CASSLRSLRNMNTEAFF.

This clone was recorded once. The V call is TRBV18, the J call TRBJ2-3; D not resolved. The CDR3 totals 18 residues. CDR1 and CDR2 (germline): KGHSH, LQKENI. V was trimmed by 5 bases and J by 0 bases, leaving 21 bases between them. CDR3 sequence (DNA): TGTGCCAGCTCATCGAATCAAATAGAGATTTCTAGCACAGATACGCAGTATTTT. Its protein is CASSSNQIEISSTDTQYF. The complete variable domain, with remaining parts taken from reference TRBV18 and TRBJ2-3, reads NAGVMQNPRHLVRRRGQEARLRCSPMKGHSHVYWYRQLPEEGLKFMVYLQKENIIDESGMPKERFSAEFPKEGPSILRIQQVVRGDSAAYFCASSSNQIEISSTDTQYFGPGTRLTVL.

This clone was found once. This chain uses TRBV19 with TRBJ1-1, with no clear D. V was trimmed by 1 base and J by 5 bases, leaving 8 bases between them. The V gene's germline CDR1 is LNHDA and CDR2 SQIVND (reference sequence). The CDR3 consists of 13 residues. The CDR3 DNA follows: TGTGCCAGTAGTATAGGAGGGAAGACTGAAGCTTTCTTT. It codes for CASSIGGKTEAFF.

This sequence joins TRBV7-9 and TRBJ2-5, with no clear D. The V and J ends lost 2 bases and 6 bases respectively, with 13 bases between them. Germline assignment: CDR1 SEHNR and CDR2 FQNEAQ (reference sequence). The CDR3 loop spans 14 amino acids. CDR3 region: CASSLISKKKTQYF. The CDR3 DNA follows: TGTGCCAGCAGCTTAATTAGCAAAAAAAAGACCCAGTACTTC.

This clone has a single count. This sequence joins TRBV7-2 and TRBJ2-5, with a possible D match to TRBD1 (6 bases). Germline V gene data show CDR1 as SGHTA and CDR2 as FQGNSA. V lost 2 bases, J lost 5 bases, and 12 bases lay in between. The CDR3 is 14 residues long. CDR3 sequence: CASSLRFQGETQYF. CDR3 in DNA: TGTGCCAGCAGCTTACGTTTCCAGGGGGAGACCCAGTACTTC.

The V call is TRBV7-9, the J call TRBJ2-7; a possible D gene is TRBD2 (5 bases). V lost 5 bases and J lost 4, with 12 bases in between. The CDR3 covers 13 residues. Germline V gene lookup returns CDR1 SEHNR and CDR2 FQNEAQ (reference sequence). The CDR3 here is CASSPRTSYEQYF. The CDR3 DNA reads TGTGCCAGCAGCCCGCGGACTTCGTACGAGCAGTACTTC.

This chain connects TRBV19 to TRBJ1-2, with 9 bases matching TRBD1. Germline V lookup: CDR1 LNHDA, CDR2 SQIVND (reference sequence). The length of the CDR3 is 12 residues. V was clipped by 9 bases and J by 7 bases; unmatched bases: 6. The CDR3 nucleotides read TGTGCCAGCCGGACAGGGGAAGGTGGCTACACCTTC. It is translated as CASRTGEGGYTF.

The chain joins TRBV7-9 to TRBJ2-1; D uncertain. The CDR3 runs 13 residues. Germline V gene data show CDR1 as SEHNR and CDR2 as FQNEAQ (reference sequence). V lost 4 bases to trimming and J lost 2 bases, with 6 bases between them. CDR3 DNA: TGTGCCAGCAGCTCCCAAACCTACAATGAGCAGTTCTTC. Residues: CASSSQTYNEQFF.

This chain joins TRBV11-2 and TRBJ2-7; TRBD2 is a possible D gene (6 bases). With 1 base removed from V and 2 bases from J, the gap between germline ends came to 12 bases. This CDR3 has 15 amino acids. Germline assignment: CDR1 SGHAT and CDR2 FQNNGV. CDR3 sequence: CASSLGGTGAYEQYF. The CDR3 DNA reads as TGTGCCAGCAGCTTAGGCGGGACTGGTGCCTACGAGCAGTACTTC.

The chain carries TRBV19 and TRBJ2-7, with TRBD1 as a possible D gene (6 bases). Germline V CDR1 and CDR2: LNHDA, SQIVND (reference sequence). The V end lost 10 bases, the J end lost 3 bases, and 13 bases lay between the germline ends. This CDR3 contains 12 residues. CDR3 sequence: CATGTGRYEQYF. CDR3 DNA: TGTGCCACGGGCACAGGGCGCTACGAGCAGTACTTC. Looking up the rest from reference TRBV19 and TRBJ2-7 gives the full variable domain: DGGITQSPKYLFRKEGQNVTLSCEQNLNHDAMYWYRQDPGQGLRLIYYSQIVNDFQKGDIAEGYSVSREKKESFPLTVTSAQKNPTAFYLCATGTGRYEQYFGPGTRLTVT.

The rearrangement links TRBV5-1 to TRBJ2-3, with a tentative D call TRBD2 (6 bases). V lost 1 base, J lost 3 bases, and 21 bases lay in between. Germline values: CDR1 SGHRS, CDR2 YFSETQ. The length of the CDR3 is 18 residues. CDR3 DNA: TGCGCCAGCAGCTTGCTATCGTGGGAGTCCCGGGAGACAGATACGCAGTATTTT. It codes for CASSLLSWESRETDTQYF. The complete variable domain, with remaining parts taken from reference TRBV5-1 and TRBJ2-3, reads KAGVTQTPRYLIKTRGQQVTLSCSPISGHRSVSWYQQTPGQGLQFLFEYFSETQRNKGNFPGRFSGRQFSNSRSEMNVSTLELGDSALYLCASSLLSWESRETDTQYFGPGTRLTVL.

CDR3: CASSLDSNNEKLFF. The CDR3 DNA sequence: TGTGCCAGCAGCCTAGACAGCAATAATGAAAAACTGTTTTTT. The rearrangement uses TRBV7-2 and TRBJ1-4; tentative D call: TRBD1 (5 bases). Trimming stripped 5 bases from V and 4 bases from J, with 11 bases between. Germline assignment: CDR1 SGHTA and CDR2 FQGNSA. The CDR3 extends over 14 amino acids.

The V call is TRBV7-9, the J call TRBJ2-7, with D possibly TRBD1 on 5 matching bases. Trimming shortened V by 0 bases and J by 0 bases, and 9 bases separated the two germline ends. The CDR3 is made up of 15 amino acids. Per the germline V gene, CDR1 is SEHNR and CDR2 is FQNEAQ (reference sequence). The DNA for the CDR3 is TGTGCCAGCAGCTTAGCAGGGGCGCCCTCCTACGAGCAGTACTTC. Protein: CASSLAGAPSYEQYF.

This chain connects TRBV25-1 to TRBJ2-1; the match to TRBD1 covers 11 bases. V dropped 3 bases and J dropped 6; count of bases not matched to a gene: 7. Germline CDR1 MGHDK, CDR2 SYGVNS. The CDR3 consists of 16 residues. In DNA form, the CDR3 reads TGTGCCAGCAGTGACGGGACAGGGGGATTATCCAATGAGCAGTTCTTC. It encodes CASSDGTGGLSNEQFF. The full variable domain, rest sourced from reference TRBV25-1 and TRBJ2-1, is EADIYQTPRYLVIGTGKKITLECSQTMGHDKMYWYQQDPGMELHLIHYSYGVNSTEKGDLSSESTVSRIRTEHFPLTLESARPSHTSQYLCASSDGTGGLSNEQFFGPGTRLTVL.

The gene calls are TRBV21-1 and TRBJ1-5; the table names TRBD1, a call not compared with the DNA. TRBV21-1 is reported as a pseudogene. This CDR3 has 17 residues. The CDR3: CASSKKPRVCRSQPQHF. The CDR3 coding sequence is TGTGCCAGCAGCAAAAAACCCAGGGTTTGTCGGTCTCAGCCCCAGCATTTT.

V and J are TRBV30 and TRBJ1-1, with D unresolved. CDR3 size: 11 residues. Germline V gene sequence: CDR1 GTSNPN, CDR2 SVGIG (reference sequence). Trimming pared 8 bases from V and 3 bases from J, leaving 10 bases between. CDR3 region: CAGWSYTEAFF. The DNA of the CDR3 is TGTGCCGGATGGAGCTACACTGAAGCTTTCTTT.

This chain connects TRBV5-1 to TRBJ2-2; tentative D call: TRBD2 (5 bases). This CDR3 spans 13 amino acids. Germline CDR1 SGHRS, CDR2 YFSETQ. V lost 3 bases to trimming and J lost 2 bases, with 5 bases between them. CDR3 sequence (DNA): TGCGCCAGCAGCTCGGGAAACACCGGGGAGCTGTTTTTT. Residues: CASSSGNTGELFF.

This clone was found a few times. This chain joins TRBV28 and TRBJ1-5; D remains ambiguous. V was cut by 6 bases and J by 2 bases, with 11 bases left in between. CDR3 length equals 14 residues. Germline CDR1 and CDR2: MDHEN and SYDVKM. The CDR3 nucleotides read TGTGCCAGCAGCCGCGGTCGAGGCAATCAGCCCCAGCATTTT. It is translated as CASSRGRGNQPQHF.

This chain connects TRBV27 to TRBJ2-1; 9 bases align to TRBD1. The trim removed 5 bases at V and 5 bases at J, leaving 4 bases unmatched. Germline V CDR1 and CDR2: MNHEY, SMNVEV (reference sequence). The CDR3 covers 14 residues. CDR3 sequence: CASSQQGANNEQFF. CDR3 sequence (DNA): TGTGCCAGCAGTCAACAGGGGGCAAACAATGAGCAGTTCTTC.

This clone occurred once. The chain uses TRBV7-9 and TRBJ1-1; D is uncertain. Trimming cost V 4 bases and J 2 bases, with 23 bases left between them. The germline V gene has CDR1 SEHNR and CDR2 FQNEAQ (reference sequence). The CDR3 has 18 amino acids. CDR3: CASSSTRGTNALNTEAFF. DNA of the CDR3: TGTGCCAGCAGCTCAACCCGAGGAACGAACGCCCTTAACACTGAAGCTTTCTTT.